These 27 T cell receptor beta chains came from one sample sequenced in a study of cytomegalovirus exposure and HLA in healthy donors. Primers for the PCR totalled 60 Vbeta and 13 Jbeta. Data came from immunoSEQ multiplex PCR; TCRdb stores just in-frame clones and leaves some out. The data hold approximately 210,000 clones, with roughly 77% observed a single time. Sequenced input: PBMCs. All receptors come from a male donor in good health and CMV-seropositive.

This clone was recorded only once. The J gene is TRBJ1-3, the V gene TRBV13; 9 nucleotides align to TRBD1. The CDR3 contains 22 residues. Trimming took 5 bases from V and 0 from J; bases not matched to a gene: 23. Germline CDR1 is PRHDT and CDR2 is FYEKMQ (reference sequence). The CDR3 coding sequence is TGTGCCAGCAGCCCGCATCAAATAAGACAGGGGGAAAAACTGGGCTCTGGAAACACCATATATTTT. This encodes CASSPHQIRQGEKLGSGNTIYF. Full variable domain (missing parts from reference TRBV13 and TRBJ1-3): AAGVIQSPRHLIKEKRETATLKCYPIPRHDTVYWYQQGPGQDPQFLISFYEKMQSDKGSIPDRFSAQQFSDYHSELNMSSLELGDSALYFCASSPHQIRQGEKLGSGNTIYFGEGSWLTVV.

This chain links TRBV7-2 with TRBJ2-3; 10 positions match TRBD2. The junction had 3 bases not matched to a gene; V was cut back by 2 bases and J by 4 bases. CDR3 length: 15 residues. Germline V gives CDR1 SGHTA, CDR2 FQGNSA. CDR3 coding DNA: TGTGCCAGCAGCTTAAGCGGGAGGGAAGCAGATACGCAGTATTTT. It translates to CASSLSGREADTQYF.

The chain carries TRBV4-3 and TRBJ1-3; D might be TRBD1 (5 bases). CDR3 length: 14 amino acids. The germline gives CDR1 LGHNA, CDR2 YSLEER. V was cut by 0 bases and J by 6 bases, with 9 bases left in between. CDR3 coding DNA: TGCGCCAGCAGCCAAGATGCAGGGTCAAACACCATATATTTT. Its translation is CASSQDAGSNTIYF.

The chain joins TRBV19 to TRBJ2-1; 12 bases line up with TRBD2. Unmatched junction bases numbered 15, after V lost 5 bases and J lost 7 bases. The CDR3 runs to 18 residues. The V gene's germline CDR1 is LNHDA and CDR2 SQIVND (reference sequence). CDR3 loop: CASSVRHVTSGRRNEQFF. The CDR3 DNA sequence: TGTGCCAGTAGTGTCAGACACGTAACTAGCGGGAGGCGTAATGAGCAGTTCTTC.

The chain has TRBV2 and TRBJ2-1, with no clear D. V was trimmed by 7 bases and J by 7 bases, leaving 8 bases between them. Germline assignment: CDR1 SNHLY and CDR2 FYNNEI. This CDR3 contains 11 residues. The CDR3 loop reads CASNLLNEQFF. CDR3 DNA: TGTGCCAGCAATCTATTAAATGAGCAGTTCTTC.

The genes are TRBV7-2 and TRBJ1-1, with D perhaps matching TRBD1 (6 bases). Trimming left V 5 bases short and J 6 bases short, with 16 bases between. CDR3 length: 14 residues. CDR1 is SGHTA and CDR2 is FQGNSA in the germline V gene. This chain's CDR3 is CASSHDRQVPEAFF. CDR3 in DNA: TGTGCCAGCAGCCACGACCGACAGGTCCCTGAAGCTTTCTTT.

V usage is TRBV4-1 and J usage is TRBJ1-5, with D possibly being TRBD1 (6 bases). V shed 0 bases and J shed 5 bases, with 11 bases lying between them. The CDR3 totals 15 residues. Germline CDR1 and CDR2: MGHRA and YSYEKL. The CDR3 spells CASSQDQQGHQPQHF. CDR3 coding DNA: TGCGCCAGCAGCCAAGATCAGCAGGGGCATCAGCCCCAGCATTTT.

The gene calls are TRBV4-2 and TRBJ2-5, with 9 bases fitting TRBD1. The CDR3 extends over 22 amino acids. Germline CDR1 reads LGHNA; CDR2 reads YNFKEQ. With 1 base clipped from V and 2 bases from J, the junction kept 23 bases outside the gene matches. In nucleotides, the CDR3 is TGTGCCAGCAGCCAAGCAACTCCTAGGACAGGGGTTCTTGAAGTGGGGCAAGAGACCCAGTACTTC. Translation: CASSQATPRTGVLEVGQETQYF.

Here the CDR3 reads CASKPGLATSETQYF. In nucleotides, the CDR3 is TGTGCCAGCAAACCGGGACTAGCGACCTCAGAGACCCAGTACTTC. V and J are TRBV7-2 and TRBJ2-5, with 10 bases fitting TRBD2. The CDR3 is 15 residues long. V was pared by 7 bases and J by 4 bases, with 9 bases of the junction left unmatched. Germline V CDR1 and CDR2: SGHTA, FQGNSA.

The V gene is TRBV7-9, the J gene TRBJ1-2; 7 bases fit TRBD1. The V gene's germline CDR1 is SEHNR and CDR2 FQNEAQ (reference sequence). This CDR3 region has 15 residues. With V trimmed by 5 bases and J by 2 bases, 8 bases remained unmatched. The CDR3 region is CASSPQGDGNYGYTF. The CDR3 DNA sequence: TGTGCCAGCAGCCCTCAGGGGGACGGAAACTATGGCTACACCTTC.

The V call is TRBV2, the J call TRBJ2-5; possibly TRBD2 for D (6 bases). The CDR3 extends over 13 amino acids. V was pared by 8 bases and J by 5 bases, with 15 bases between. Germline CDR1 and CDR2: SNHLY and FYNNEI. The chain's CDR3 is CASGTFGRETQYF. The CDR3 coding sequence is TGTGCCAGCGGGACTTTCGGTCGTGAGACCCAGTACTTC.

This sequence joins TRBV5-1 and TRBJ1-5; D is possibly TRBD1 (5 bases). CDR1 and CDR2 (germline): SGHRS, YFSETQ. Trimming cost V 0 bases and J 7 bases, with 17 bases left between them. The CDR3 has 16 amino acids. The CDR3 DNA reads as TGCGCCAGCAGCTTGGGCCCGACAGTAGTCGGCCAGCCCCAGCATTTT. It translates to CASSLGPTVVGQPQHF.

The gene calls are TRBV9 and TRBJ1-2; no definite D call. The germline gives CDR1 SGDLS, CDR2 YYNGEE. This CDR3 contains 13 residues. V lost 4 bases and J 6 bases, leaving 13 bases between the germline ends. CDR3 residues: CASSPQTGNGYTF. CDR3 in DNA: TGTGCCAGCAGCCCCCAAACGGGGAATGGCTACACCTTC.

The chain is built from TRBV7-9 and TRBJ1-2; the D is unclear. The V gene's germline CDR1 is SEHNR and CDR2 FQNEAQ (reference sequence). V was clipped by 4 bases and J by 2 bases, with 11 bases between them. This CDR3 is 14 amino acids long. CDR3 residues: CASSSSGVNYGYTF. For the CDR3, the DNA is TGTGCCAGCAGCTCTTCCGGGGTCAACTATGGCTACACCTTC.

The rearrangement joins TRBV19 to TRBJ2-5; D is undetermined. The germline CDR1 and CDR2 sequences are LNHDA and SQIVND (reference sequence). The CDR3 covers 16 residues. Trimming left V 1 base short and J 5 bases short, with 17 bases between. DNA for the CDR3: TGTGCCAGTAGTATAGGAGAAGCCGGGTTCGGCGAGACCCAGTACTTC. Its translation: CASSIGEAGFGETQYF.

CDR3 DNA sequence: TGCGCCAACAAACAGCCCCAGCATTTT. Translation: CANKQPQHF. This rearrangement joins TRBV10-1 to TRBJ1-5; no firm D call. V was shortened by 10 bases and J by 7 bases, with 5 bases between the two germline ends. This CDR3 region has 9 residues. Looked up from germline, CDR1 is WNHNN and CDR2 is SYGVQD (reference sequence).

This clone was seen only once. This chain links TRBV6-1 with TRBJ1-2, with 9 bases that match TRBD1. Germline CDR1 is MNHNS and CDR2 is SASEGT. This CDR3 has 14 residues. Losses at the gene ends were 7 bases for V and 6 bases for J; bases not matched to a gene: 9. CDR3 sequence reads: CASIRQGGRDGYTF. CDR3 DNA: TGTGCCAGCATCCGACAGGGGGGACGGGATGGCTACACCTTC.

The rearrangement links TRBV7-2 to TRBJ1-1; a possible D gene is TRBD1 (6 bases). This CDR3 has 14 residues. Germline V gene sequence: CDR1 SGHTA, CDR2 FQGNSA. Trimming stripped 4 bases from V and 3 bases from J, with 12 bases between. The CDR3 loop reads CASSWQGIDTEAFF. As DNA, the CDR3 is TGTGCCAGCAGCTGGCAGGGGATAGACACTGAAGCTTTCTTT.

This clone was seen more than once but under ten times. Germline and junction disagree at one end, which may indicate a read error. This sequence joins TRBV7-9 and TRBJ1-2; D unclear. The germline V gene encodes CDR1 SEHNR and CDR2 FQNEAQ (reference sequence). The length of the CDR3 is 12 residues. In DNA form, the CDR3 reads TGTTCCAGCAGCTTTACGGACTATGGCTACACCTTC. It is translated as CSSSFTDYGYTF. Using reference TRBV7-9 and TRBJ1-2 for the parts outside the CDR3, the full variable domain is DTGVSQNPRHKITKRGQNVTFRCDPISEHNRLYWYRQTLGQGPEFLTYFQNEAQLEKSRLLSDRFSAERPKGSFSTLEIQRTEQGDSAMYLCSSSFTDYGYTFGSGTRLTVV.

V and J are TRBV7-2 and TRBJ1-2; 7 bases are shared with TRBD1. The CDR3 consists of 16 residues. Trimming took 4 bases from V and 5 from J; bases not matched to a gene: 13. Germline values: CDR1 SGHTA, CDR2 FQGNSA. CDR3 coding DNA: TGTGCCAGCAGCTCGTTTACCGGGACAGCTTTTTATGGCTACACCTTC. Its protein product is CASSSFTGTAFYGYTF.

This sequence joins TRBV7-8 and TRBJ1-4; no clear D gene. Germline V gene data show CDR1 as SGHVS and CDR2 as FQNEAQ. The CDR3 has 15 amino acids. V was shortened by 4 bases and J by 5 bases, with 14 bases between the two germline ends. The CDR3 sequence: CASSSEYSNNEKLFF. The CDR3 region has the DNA TGTGCCAGCAGCTCGGAATACAGTAACAATGAAAAACTGTTTTTT.

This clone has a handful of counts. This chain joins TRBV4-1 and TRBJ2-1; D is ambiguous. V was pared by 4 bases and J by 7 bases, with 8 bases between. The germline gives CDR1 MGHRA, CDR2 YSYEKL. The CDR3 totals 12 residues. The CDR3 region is CASSLARNEQFF. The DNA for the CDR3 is TGCGCCAGCAGCCTCGCCCGGAATGAGCAGTTCTTC.

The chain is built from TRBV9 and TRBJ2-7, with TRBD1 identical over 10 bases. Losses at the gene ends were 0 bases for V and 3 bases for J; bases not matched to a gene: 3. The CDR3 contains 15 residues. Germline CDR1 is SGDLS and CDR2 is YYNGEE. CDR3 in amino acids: CASSVEGTGDYEQYF. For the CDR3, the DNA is TGTGCCAGCAGCGTAGAAGGGACAGGGGACTACGAGCAGTACTTC.

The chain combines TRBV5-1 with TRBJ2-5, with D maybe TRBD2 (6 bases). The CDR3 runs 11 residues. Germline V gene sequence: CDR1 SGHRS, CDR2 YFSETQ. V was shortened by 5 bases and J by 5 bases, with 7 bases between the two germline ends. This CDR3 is CASRGGETQYF. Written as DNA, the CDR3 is TGCGCCAGCAGGGGAGGTGAGACCCAGTACTTC.

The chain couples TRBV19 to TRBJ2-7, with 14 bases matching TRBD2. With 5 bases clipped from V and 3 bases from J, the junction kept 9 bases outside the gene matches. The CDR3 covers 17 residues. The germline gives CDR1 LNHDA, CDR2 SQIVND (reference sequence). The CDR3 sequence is CASSPPPGLAGDYEQYF. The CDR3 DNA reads TGTGCCAGTAGTCCGCCTCCGGGACTAGCGGGAGACTACGAGCAGTACTTC.

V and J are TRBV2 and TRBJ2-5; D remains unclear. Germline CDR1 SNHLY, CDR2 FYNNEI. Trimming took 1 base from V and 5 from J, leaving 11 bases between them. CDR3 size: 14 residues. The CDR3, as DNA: TGTGCCAGCAGTGAAGATACAGTCAGGGAGACCCAGTACTTC. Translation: CASSEDTVRETQYF.

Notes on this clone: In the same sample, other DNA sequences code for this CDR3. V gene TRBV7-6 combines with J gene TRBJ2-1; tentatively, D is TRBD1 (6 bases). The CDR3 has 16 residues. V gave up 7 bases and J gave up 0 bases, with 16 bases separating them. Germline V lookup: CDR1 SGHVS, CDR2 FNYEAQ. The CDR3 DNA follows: TGTGCCAGCACGACAGGACAGACGAGCTCCTACAATGAGCAGTTCTTC. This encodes CASTTGQTSSYNEQFF.